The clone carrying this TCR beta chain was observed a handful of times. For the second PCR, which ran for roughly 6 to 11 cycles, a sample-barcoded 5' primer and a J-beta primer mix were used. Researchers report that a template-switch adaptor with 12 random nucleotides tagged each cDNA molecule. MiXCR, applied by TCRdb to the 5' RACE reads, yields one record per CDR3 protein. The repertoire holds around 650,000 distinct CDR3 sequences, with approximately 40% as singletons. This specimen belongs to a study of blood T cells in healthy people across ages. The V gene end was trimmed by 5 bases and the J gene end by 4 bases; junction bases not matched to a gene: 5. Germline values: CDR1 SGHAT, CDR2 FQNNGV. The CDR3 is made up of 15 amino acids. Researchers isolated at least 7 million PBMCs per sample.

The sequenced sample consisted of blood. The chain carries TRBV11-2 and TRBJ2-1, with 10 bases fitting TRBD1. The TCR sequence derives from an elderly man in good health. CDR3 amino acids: CASSLTGGFYNEQFF. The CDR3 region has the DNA TGTGCCAGCAGCCTGACAGGGGGCTTTTACAATGAGCAGTTCTTC. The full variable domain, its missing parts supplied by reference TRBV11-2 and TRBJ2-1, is EAGVAQSPRYKIIEKRQSVAFWCNPISGHATLYWYQQILGQGPKLLIQFQNNGVVDDSQLPKDRFSAERLKGVDSTLKIQPAKLEDSAVYLCASSLTGGFYNEQFFGPGTRLTVL.